Listed here is a single TCR beta chain. This sample stems from a study of OX40 agonist ivuxolimab in advanced cancers. Libraries were prepared by immunoSEQ multiplex PCR; TCRdb keeps only in-frame clonotypes and omits some of them. This sample has around 60,000 clones; around three quarters occur once, and the top ten carry about 6%. The TCR originated in an adult with an advanced solid tumor such as melanoma, head and neck, liver or kidney cancer. Material: CD4+ or CD8+ T cells sorted from blood, obtained in a trial of the OX40 agonist ivuxolimab.

The CDR3 region is CASSPGRSSYNEQFF. In DNA, the CDR3 is TGTGCCAGCAGCCCCGGACGGAGCTCCTACAATGAGCAGTTCTTC. This chain joins TRBV7-3 and TRBJ2-1; D unclear. CDR3 length: 15 amino acids. The germline V gene has CDR1 SGHTA and CDR2 FQGTGA. The germline V and J ends were trimmed by 5 bases and 0 bases, with 11 bases remaining between them.